These T cell receptor beta chains were read from a single sample in a study of molecular identifiers for immune sequencing clone quantification. TCRdb re-analysed the PCR reads in MiXCR, keeping a single row per CDR3 protein. Here the sample spans about 300,000 distinct CDR3 sequences, 20% to 25% being singletons. The specimen sequenced was naive CD8+ T cells from blood, with Jurkat cell RNA spiked in. Source of these receptors: a human donor in good health. Some libraries in this study had Jurkat cell RNA spiked in. Each CDR3 is given with its conserved first and last residue. The D gene is left open where the match is weak. Where a row states a size, it is once, few, many or the class of an expanded clone; other rows omit it.

clone size	J gene	V gene	CDR3 length	D gene	CDR3 DNA	CDR3 protein
few	TRBJ2-7	TRBV7-6	13	-	TGTGCCAGCAGCTTATATAGGGAGTACGAGCAGTACTTC	CASSLYREYEQYF
few	TRBJ1-1	TRBV9	15	-	TGTGCCAGCAGCGGTGAACAGGCTGTTTGGACTGAAGCTTTCTTT	CASSGEQAVWTEAFF
few	TRBJ1-5	TRBV5-5	13	-	TGTGCCAGCAGCGGGGGCCTCAATCAGCCCCAGCATTTT	CASSGGLNQPQHF
few	TRBJ2-7	TRBV27	15	-	TGTGCCACGCAGCTTCAGGCGACCTTCTCCTACGAGCAGTACTTC	CATQLQATFSYEQYF
many	TRBJ2-1	TRBV29-1	15	TRBD2	TGCAGCTCGCGCCCCACTAGCGGGAATTTAAATGAGCAGTTCTTC	CSSRPTSGNLNEQFF
many	TRBJ2-1	TRBV7-3	14	-	TGTGCCAGCAGCTTAAACGGGGACTACAATGAGCAGTTCTTC	CASSLNGDYNEQFF
-	TRBJ2-6	TRBV3-1	18	TRBD2	TGTGCCAGCTGCCACGGACTAGCGGAAATTTCTGGGGCCAACGTCCTGACTTTC	CASCHGLAEISGANVLTF
-	TRBJ2-3	TRBV21-1	18	-	TGTGCCAGCAGCAAAAGACCTGGACAGGGGGCCCGCACAGATACGCAGTATTTT	CASSKRPGQGARTDTQYF
many	TRBJ2-3	TRBV24-1	13	-	TGTGCCACCAGTGTAGGAGCTACAGATACGCAGTATTTT	CATSVGATDTQYF
few	TRBJ1-1	TRBV7-9	10	-	TGTGCCAGCAGGCCAATAGAAGCTTTCTTT	CASRPIEAFF
many	TRBJ2-7	TRBV7-9	12	-	TGTGCCAGCAGCCGGGCACAGGACGAGCAGTACTTC	CASSRAQDEQYF
few	TRBJ2-7	TRBV4-2	15	-	TGTGCCAGCAGCCAAGATTCGGGGGCCACCTACGAGCAGTACTTC	CASSQDSGATYEQYF
-	TRBJ2-7	TRBV20-1	15	-	TGCAGTGCTAGAGATCGGTGGCGGGGAAGCTACGAGCAGTACTTC	CSARDRWRGSYEQYF
-	TRBJ1-1	TRBV4-1	12	-	TGCGCCAGCAGCCAAGGGACTCTGGTAACTTTCTTT	CASSQGTLVTFF
many	TRBJ2-7	TRBV4-3	15	-	TGCGCCAGCAGCCAAGTCCGGACAGCTTCCTACGAGCAGTACTTC	CASSQVRTASYEQYF
-	TRBJ2-1	TRBV4-3	17	-	TGCGCCAGCAGCCCGGGACTGGTCCGGAGCTCCTACAATGAGCAGTTCTTC	CASSPGLVRSSYNEQFF
-	TRBJ2-1	TRBV18	16	-	TGTGCCAGCTCACCACTGATGGGCGAATCCTACAATGAGCAGTTCTTC	CASSPLMGESYNEQFF
many	TRBJ2-3	TRBV29-1	20	TRBD2	TGCAGCGTTGAAGACCGGGACAGGGGACTAGCGGGAGGGCCGACAGATACGCAGTATTTT	CSVEDRDRGLAGGPTDTQYF
many	TRBJ1-5	TRBV28	15	-	TGTGCCAGCAGTCCGACCGGGCAGTTGAATCAGCCCCAGCATTTT	CASSPTGQLNQPQHF
-	TRBJ1-4	TRBV7-9	14	TRBD1	TGTGCCAGCAGCTTCGACAGGGTGTACGAAAAACTGTTTTTT	CASSFDRVYEKLFF
many	TRBJ2-5	TRBV29-1	13	-	TGCAGCGTTGATTTTGGCAGCCAAGAGACCCAGTACTTC	CSVDFGSQETQYF
few	TRBJ2-3	TRBV7-6	16	TRBD2	TGTGCCAGCAGCCCTGGGACTAGCGGGGAGACAGATACGCAGTATTTT	CASSPGTSGETDTQYF
-	TRBJ1-1	TRBV7-6	15	TRBD1	TGTGCCAGCAGCCACGGACAGGGTCGGGGCACTGAAGCTTTCTTT	CASSHGQGRGTEAFF
many	TRBJ2-3	TRBV7-6	17	-	TGTGCCAGCAGCTTAGATTCGGGAGAGGTGACGAAGGATACGCAGTATTTT	CASSLDSGEVTKDTQYF
many	TRBJ1-1	TRBV27	13	-	TGTGCCAGCAGTACGCAGGTGAACACTGAAGCTTTCTTT	CASSTQVNTEAFF
many	TRBJ2-7	TRBV5-6	14	TRBD2	TGTGCCAGCAGCTCGGGACTAGCGGCCCACGAGCAGTACTTC	CASSSGLAAHEQYF
-	TRBJ2-7	TRBV28	16	TRBD2	TGTGCCAGCAGTCTATCCGACTCTAGCGGGAAATACGAGCAGTACTTC	CASSLSDSSGKYEQYF
many	TRBJ2-3	TRBV27	15	-	TGTGCCAGCAGTTTATTGGGGGTGGACACAGATACGCAGTATTTT	CASSLLGVDTDTQYF
-	TRBJ2-5	TRBV7-9	13	-	TGTGCCAGCAGTTCGCCAGGGATGGAGACCCGGTACTTC	CASSSPGMETRYF
many	TRBJ1-4	TRBV7-9	18	-	TGTGCCAGCAGCGAGATTGGGGGTTCGGGCGGGGAGAATGAAAAACTGTTTTTT	CASSEIGGSGGENEKLFF
many	TRBJ2-2	TRBV19	12	-	TGTGCCAGTAGTATACAGACCGGGGAGCTGTTTTTT	CASSIQTGELFF
-	TRBJ2-2	TRBV20-1	15	-	TGCAGTGCTAGTTCGGGCAGAAGATACACCGGGGAGCTGTTTTTT	CSASSGRRYTGELFF
many	TRBJ2-7	TRBV11-2	15	-	TGTGCCAGCAGCCCAGCAGACAGAGTATCCTACGAGCAGTACTTC	CASSPADRVSYEQYF
many	TRBJ1-5	TRBV6-1	14	TRBD1	TGTGCCAGCCGCAAGACAGGGAGCAATCAGCCCCAGCATTTT	CASRKTGSNQPQHF
few	TRBJ2-5	TRBV7-2	19	-	TGTGCCAGCGAAGATGCAGAGCGAGGGCCCCATCACATCCAAGAGACCCAGTACTTC	CASEDAERGPHHIQETQYF
many	TRBJ2-1	TRBV29-1	17	TRBD2	TGCAGCGTTGGTCCCGGGACTAGCGGGGTCGAAGACAATGAGCAGTTCTTC	CSVGPGTSGVEDNEQFF
many	TRBJ2-7	TRBV6-2/TRBV6-3	12	-	TGTGCCAGCAGTTACCCTCTCTACGAGCAGTACTTC	CASSYPLYEQYF
few	TRBJ1-1	TRBV6-5	15	-	TGTGCCAGCAGTTACTCGAATCCGGGGATGGAAGGAGCTTTCTTT	CASSYSNPGMEGAFF
many	TRBJ1-5	TRBV5-3	15	-	TGTGCCAGAAGCGTTGATCGGGGGCCGCGTTGTCCCCAGCATTTT	CARSVDRGPRCPQHF
many	TRBJ2-1	TRBV30	15	-	TGTGCCTGGAGCGTACGTGTTGTCTCCTACAATGAGCAGTTCTTC	CAWSVRVVSYNEQFF
few	TRBJ2-7	TRBV6-5	15	TRBD2	TGTGCCAGCAGTATGGGACTAGCAAACCTTTACGAGCAGTACTTC	CASSMGLANLYEQYF
-	TRBJ1-4	TRBV23-1	11	-	TGCGCCAGCTCTGGACGGAAAAAACTGTTTTTT	CASSGRKKLFF
many	TRBJ2-3	TRBV2	16	-	TGTGCCAGACTTAACCCACTCAGGGAAAGCACAGATACGCAGTATTTT	CARLNPLRESTDTQYF